This T cell receptor (beta chain) was captured in a study of blood T cell repertoires in COVID-19. Study in general: The samples span acute and convalescent COVID-19 from the United States, Italy and Spain. The analysed material was cDNA or gDNA that came from T cells, B-cell-depleted T cells, or PBMCs.

Original handling: It was from reference gene primer amplification that nucleated cell counts were estimated. Method: immunoSEQ multiplex PCR; TCRdb's copy keeps in-frame clones and lacks some. D and trimming were read from the DNA, whereas the V and J calls and clone size are those reported in that table. The data contain approximately 150,000 clones, roughly 84% of them singletons. The CDR3 loop spans 15 amino acids. With 0 bases clipped from V and 8 bases from J, the junction kept 9 bases outside the gene matches. Germline-derived CDR1 and CDR2 are MGHRA and YSYEKL. The chain joins TRBV4-1 to TRBJ1-2; 7 nucleotides match TRBD1. Source material: peripheral blood. The origin of this receptor is a man aged 35-49 years with acute or convalescent COVID-19. Here the CDR3 DNA reads TGCGCCAGCAGCCAAGATCTGGGCAGGGGGATGGGCTACACCTTC. It encodes CASSQDLGRGMGYTF.